This T cell receptor (beta chain) was identified in a study of response to subunit inactivated influenza vaccine. Germline V gene lookup returns CDR1 LGHNA and CDR2 YSLEER. Trimming cost V 1 base and J 12 bases; bases outside gene matches: 11. The CDR3 length is 15 residues. TCRdb processed the RT-PCR reads anew with MiXCR; each CDR3 protein has one entry. The data contain 800,000 or so distinct CDR3 sequences, about 20% of them seen just once; the ten biggest clones take up 10% to 13%. This specimen was PBMCs from blood, taken more than 4 days after vaccination. The V call is TRBV4-3, the J call TRBJ1-2; 10 bases fit TRBD1. The sequence came from a man aged 45-65 years who received an inactivated influenza vaccine. CDR3 DNA: TGCGCCAGCAGCCAAGGGACAGGGGGTGCATCCGTCGACACCTTC. Translating it yields CASSQGTGGASVDTF.